The 27 T cell receptor beta chains below come from one sample, sequenced in a study. TCRdb independently ran MiXCR on the 5' RACE reads; one entry per CDR3 protein. Found here are approximately 42,000 distinct CDR3 sequences, less than 35% of them singletons; the top ten hold around 3.5%. The sequenced sample was memory CD4+ T cells sorted from a lymph node. This sample's subset: memory CD4+ T cells, CD4+CD45RO+CD25-. These receptors came from a female donor with breast cancer.

This sequence joins TRBV20-1 and TRBJ2-1, with D possibly being TRBD1 (5 bases). The CDR3 has 14 amino acids. CDR1 is DFQATT and CDR2 is SNEGSKA in the germline V gene (reference sequence). Trimming removed 1 base at V and 4 bases at J, with 11 bases between. The CDR3 sequence: CSARVLGQYNEQFF. The CDR3 coding sequence is TGCAGTGCTAGAGTTTTAGGACAATACAATGAGCAGTTCTTC.

The chain uses TRBV6-2 or TRBV6-3 and TRBJ2-7, with D unclear. CDR1 is MNHEY and CDR2 is SVGEGT in the germline V gene. The CDR3 totals 12 residues. V shed 5 bases and J shed 3 bases, with 8 bases lying between them. In nucleotides, the CDR3 is TGTGCCAGCAGTGCGATGAGCTACGAGCAGTACTTC. Protein product: CASSAMSYEQYF.

This sequence joins TRBV7-2 and TRBJ2-3; D ambiguous. The germline V gene encodes CDR1 SGHTA and CDR2 FQGNSA. The CDR3 sequence is 12 residues long. V lost 7 bases to trimming and J lost 8 bases, with 13 bases between them. Here the CDR3 reads CASTGKAPTQYF. The CDR3 DNA is TGTGCCAGCACAGGCAAAGCGCCTACGCAGTATTTT.

V usage is TRBV10-3 and J usage is TRBJ2-6; D ambiguous. Trimming pared 7 bases from V and 4 bases from J, leaving 17 bases between. The CDR3 has 16 amino acids. The germline V gene has CDR1 ENHRY and CDR2 SYGVKD. The CDR3: CAINPEASRGANVLTF. CDR3 nucleotide sequence: TGTGCCATCAATCCAGAGGCCTCTAGGGGGGCCAACGTCCTGACTTTC.

This clonotype was recorded once. The chain couples TRBV3-1 to TRBJ1-1; D is perhaps TRBD1 (5 bases). Between the trimmed V and J ends, which lost 0 bases and 5 bases, there was a span of 13 bases. This CDR3 comprises 15 residues. Germline assignment: CDR1 LGHDT and CDR2 YNNKEL (reference sequence). In DNA, the CDR3 is TGTGCCAGCAGCCAAGATCCCATAGGGGAGACTGAAGCTTTCTTT. It encodes CASSQDPIGETEAFF.

This clonotype was counted only a few times. The rearrangement links TRBV28 to TRBJ1-5; no firm D call. CDR1 and CDR2 (germline): MDHEN, SYDVKM. This CDR3 spans 12 amino acids. Between the trimmed V and J ends, which lost 2 bases and 4 bases, there was a span of 3 bases. CDR3 in DNA: TGTGCCAGCAGTTTAGGGAATCAGCCCCAGCATTTT. Amino acids: CASSLGNQPQHF.

V is TRBV3-1 and J is TRBJ2-5; a possible D gene is TRBD1 (6 bases). V lost 0 bases and J lost 5, with 13 bases in between. Germline V gene sequence: CDR1 LGHDT, CDR2 YNNKEL (reference sequence). The CDR3 spans 15 residues. CDR3 loop: CASSQDWQGPETQYF. For the CDR3, the DNA is TGTGCCAGCAGCCAAGATTGGCAGGGGCCGGAGACCCAGTACTTC.

The chain combines TRBV9 with TRBJ2-6, with D uncertain. V lost 1 base and J 2 bases, leaving 13 bases between the germline ends. This CDR3 comprises 17 residues. Germline assignment: CDR1 SGDLS and CDR2 YYNGEE. CDR3 in amino acids: CASSVTTFKAGANVLTF. In DNA form, the CDR3 reads TGTGCCAGCAGCGTAACCACCTTCAAAGCTGGGGCCAACGTCCTGACTTTC.

The sample holds a few counts of this clonotype. The chain carries TRBV6-5 and TRBJ2-1; TRBD2 matches 8 bases. Germline lookup yields CDR1 MNHEY and CDR2 SVGAGI. The CDR3 is 16 amino acids. J lost 3 bases, V lost 0 bases, and 4 bases had no gene match. In DNA, the CDR3 is TGTGCCAGCAGTTACTCCTTACTAGCGGTCTACAATGAGCAGTTCTTC. Encoded protein: CASSYSLLAVYNEQFF.

This chain connects TRBV9 to TRBJ2-5; 7 bases are shared with TRBD2. Per the germline V gene, CDR1 is SGDLS and CDR2 is YYNGEE. With 2 bases clipped from V and 3 bases from J, the junction kept 4 bases outside the gene matches. CDR3 length: 14 amino acids. CDR3 loop: CASSVALAEETQYF. The DNA for the CDR3 is TGTGCCAGCAGCGTGGCCCTAGCGGAAGAGACCCAGTACTTC. Filled out from reference TRBV9 and TRBJ2-5, the complete variable domain reads DSGVTQTPKHLITATGQRVTLRCSPRSGDLSVYWYQQSLDQGLQFLIQYYNGEERAKGNILERFSAQQFPDLHSELNLSSLELGDSALYFCASSVALAEETQYFGPGTRLLVL.

A few counts support this clonotype. The V gene is TRBV20-1, the J gene TRBJ2-7, with 7 bases aligning to TRBD2. The CDR3 totals 13 residues. J gave up 2 bases and V 1 base, and 2 bases lay outside the gene matches. Germline lookup yields CDR1 DFQATT and CDR2 SNEGSKA (reference sequence). CDR3 in amino acids: CSARGGRPYEQYF. In DNA form, the CDR3 reads TGCAGTGCTAGAGGCGGGAGACCCTACGAGCAGTACTTC.

This clonotype was picked up a small number of times. The V and J genes are TRBV7-3 and TRBJ2-1, with no clear D. The CDR3 is 13 amino acids. CDR1 SGHTA and CDR2 FQGTGA come from the germline V gene. V lost 5 bases, J lost 0 bases, and 5 bases lay in between. In DNA, the CDR3 is TGTGCCAGCAGCCCAAGCTCCTACAATGAGCAGTTCTTC. Amino acid sequence: CASSPSSYNEQFF. The full variable domain, with the rest looked up from reference TRBV7-3 and TRBJ2-1, is GAGVSQTPSNKVTEKGKYVELRCDPISGHTALYWYRQSLGQGPEFLIYFQGTGAADDSGLPNDRFFAVRPEGSVSTLKIQRTERGDSAVYLCASSPSSYNEQFFGPGTRLTVL.

This clonotype has a handful of counts. The chain is built from TRBV6-5 and TRBJ2-3; 8 nucleotides align to TRBD1. From germline, CDR1 is MNHEY and CDR2 SVGAGI. CDR3 size: 15 residues. V trimming: 5 bases; J trimming: 3 bases; junction bases outside the gene matches: 7. CDR3 amino acids: CASSARDRTTDTQYF. In DNA form, the CDR3 reads TGTGCCAGCAGTGCCCGGGACAGGACAACAGATACGCAGTATTTT.

The genes are TRBV2 and TRBJ1-1, with TRBD1 as a possible D gene (5 bases). The CDR3 runs to 14 residues. Between the trimmed V and J ends, which lost 7 bases and 2 bases, there was a span of 14 bases. CDR1 and CDR2 (germline): SNHLY, FYNNEI. CDR3 DNA: TGTGCCAGCAATAGGTGGGACGGAAACACTGAAGCTTTCTTT. Residues: CASNRWDGNTEAFF.

This clonotype occurred many times. This chain connects TRBV20-1 to TRBJ1-2, with 8 positions matching TRBD1. Germline V gene lookup returns CDR1 DFQATT and CDR2 SNEGSKA (reference sequence). Trimming took 5 bases from V and 4 from J; bases not matched to a gene: 6. The CDR3 is made up of 13 amino acids. CDR3 nucleotides: TGCAGTGCTCAGGACAGGGCGGCCTATGGCTACACCTTC. This translates into CSAQDRAAYGYTF.

This chain joins TRBV4-1 and TRBJ2-2; D possibly matches TRBD1 or TRBD2 (5 bases each). V was shortened by 0 bases and J by 4 bases, with 6 bases between the two germline ends. CDR1 is MGHRA and CDR2 is YSYEKL in the germline V gene. This CDR3 spans 14 amino acids. The CDR3 DNA follows: TGCGCCAGCAGCCAAGATGGGGGCACCGGGGAGCTGTTTTTT. Translated: CASSQDGGTGELFF.

Many counts were recorded for this clonotype. The chain employs TRBV12-3 or TRBV12-4 and TRBJ2-1, with D tentatively TRBD2 (5 bases). This CDR3 is 14 amino acids long. Trimming took 1 base from V and 4 from J, leaving 8 bases between them. The CDR3 loop is CASSLGGVYNEQFF. The DNA for the CDR3 is TGTGCCAGCAGTTTAGGGGGAGTTTACAATGAGCAGTTCTTC.

The chain has TRBV7-8 and TRBJ1-2, with 11 bases fitting TRBD1. The germline CDR1 and CDR2 sequences are SGHVS and FQNEAQ. V lost 5 bases to trimming and J lost 8 bases; unmatched junction nucleotides: 10. The CDR3 runs to 15 residues. CDR3 coding DNA: TGTGCCAGCAGCGCAGCCGGGACAGGGGGGTCCGGCTACACCTTC. Encoded protein: CASSAAGTGGSGYTF.

The genes are TRBV6-1 and TRBJ2-2, with 7 bases fitting TRBD1. The CDR3 runs to 14 residues. Germline V gene data show CDR1 as MNHNS and CDR2 as SASEGT. The V gene end was trimmed by 6 bases and the J gene end by 7 bases; junction bases not matched to a gene: 8. The CDR3 here is CASREPQGIGELFF. The CDR3 DNA is TGTGCCAGCAGAGAACCACAGGGGATCGGGGAGCTGTTTTTT.

The gene calls are TRBV6-5 and TRBJ1-1; D unresolved. The CDR3 loop spans 15 amino acids. Germline V lookup: CDR1 MNHEY, CDR2 SVGAGI. Trimming pared 0 bases from V and 4 bases from J, leaving 12 bases between. This CDR3 reads CASSYSTLRGTEAFF. The CDR3 DNA follows: TGTGCCAGCAGTTACTCGACTCTCCGGGGCACTGAAGCTTTCTTT.

In this sample, this clonotype turned up a few times. V usage is TRBV12-3 or TRBV12-4 and J usage is TRBJ1-1; D is uncertain. The V and J ends lost 5 bases and 8 bases respectively, with 9 bases between them. This CDR3 has 11 amino acids. The CDR3 DNA reads as TGTGCCAGCAGTATGGGCAGGGAAGCTTTCTTT. This translates into CASSMGREAFF.

V and J are TRBV12-3 or TRBV12-4 and TRBJ2-1, with TRBD2 matching over 10 bases. With V trimmed by 5 bases and J by 7 bases, 2 bases remained unmatched. This CDR3 has 13 residues. CDR3 bases: TGTGCCAGCAGTCCTAGCGGGAGAAATGAGCAGTTCTTC. It codes for CASSPSGRNEQFF.

The chain recombines TRBV5-1 with TRBJ2-7; D remains unclear. Deletions cut 3 bases from V and 3 bases from J, with 10 bases between. The germline V gene has CDR1 SGHRS and CDR2 YFSETQ. The CDR3 covers 13 residues. The DNA of the CDR3 is TGCGCCAGCAGCTCTGGTGGGGACTACGAGCAGTACTTC. Translated: CASSSGGDYEQYF.

This clonotype turned up a few times. The V and J genes are TRBV6-5 and TRBJ2-4; D uncertain. Trimming left V 7 bases short and J 0 bases short, with 16 bases between. The CDR3 has 16 amino acids. Germline V gene lookup returns CDR1 MNHEY and CDR2 SVGAGI. The CDR3 DNA reads TGTGCCAGCACTTTACTCCGAATCCTAGCCAAAAACATTCAGTACTTC. This codes for CASTLLRILAKNIQYF.

This clonotype ranks as medium-sized. The rearrangement joins TRBV6-6 to TRBJ2-5, with D maybe TRBD1 (6 bases). Germline-derived CDR1 and CDR2 are MNHNY and SVGAGI (reference sequence). The ends were cut back, 2 bases at V and 2 bases at J, with 9 bases in the middle. The CDR3 sequence is 14 residues long. The CDR3, as DNA: TGTGCCAGCAGTTACCCTGGACAGCAAGAGACCCAGTACTTC. Protein sequence: CASSYPGQQETQYF.

This clonotype showed up just a few times. The V and J genes are TRBV12-3 or TRBV12-4 and TRBJ2-3, with 15 bases lining up with TRBD2. The CDR3 is 20 residues long. Losses at the gene ends were 6 bases for V and 1 base for J; bases not matched to a gene: 14. The CDR3 sequence is CASSAQGLAGGFRGTDTQYF. The CDR3 DNA follows: TGTGCCAGCAGCGCCCAGGGACTAGCGGGAGGCTTCCGGGGCACAGATACGCAGTATTTT.

This clonotype was seen a handful of times. V and J are TRBV18 and TRBJ2-7; 8 bases match TRBD1. The CDR3 has 14 amino acids. Per the germline V gene, CDR1 is KGHSH and CDR2 is LQKENI. V shed 3 bases, J shed 7 bases, and the junction held 8 bases outside the gene matches. The CDR3 DNA is TGTGCCAGCTCACCCCGACCCGACAGGGGTGAGCAGTACTTC. It encodes CASSPRPDRGEQYF.